These 6 T cell receptor beta chains came from one sample sequenced in a study of cytomegalovirus exposure and HLA in healthy donors. PCR primers comprised 60 Vbeta and 13 Jbeta primers. Clones were sequenced by immunoSEQ multiplex PCR, and TCRdb holds only the in-frame ones, with some missing. The top ten clones hold under 7.5% of a sample with some 200,000 clones, roughly 80% of them seen once. Sequencing was carried out using PBMCs. The receptors originated from a woman between 45 and 65 years old in good health and CMV-seropositive.

The chain employs TRBV18 and TRBJ2-7; the match to TRBD2 covers 8 bases. J gave up 5 bases and V 6 bases, and 9 bases lay outside the gene matches. The CDR3 covers 14 residues. Germline CDR1 is KGHSH and CDR2 is LQKENI. This chain's CDR3 is CASSYSGRGDEQYF. DNA of the CDR3: TGTGCCAGCTCTTACTCCGGGAGGGGCGACGAGCAGTACTTC.

This clone was seen just once. The chain has TRBV7-2 and TRBJ2-4, with 7 positions matching TRBD2. The CDR3 has 12 residues. Germline CDR1 and CDR2: SGHTA and FQGNSA. With 3 bases clipped from V and 12 bases from J, the junction kept 5 bases outside the gene matches. The CDR3 spells CASSFFSGGQYF. The CDR3, as DNA: TGTGCCAGCAGCTTTTTTTCGGGGGGTCAGTACTTC.

The chain has TRBV5-1 and TRBJ2-7; TRBD2 matches at 7 bases. Germline CDR1 and CDR2: SGHRS and YFSETQ. V gave up 9 bases and J gave up 0 bases; unmatched junction bases: 12. The CDR3 loop spans 15 amino acids. This CDR3 is CATREGTPSSYEQYF. The CDR3 DNA follows: TGCGCCACCAGGGAGGGCACCCCGAGCTCCTACGAGCAGTACTTC.

The genes are TRBV27 and TRBJ2-3, with D hard to call. Trimming left V 4 bases short and J 6 bases short, with 14 bases between. This CDR3 comprises 14 residues. Germline V gene lookup returns CDR1 MNHEY and CDR2 SMNVEV (reference sequence). This CDR3 is CASSSPLVGDTQYF. In nucleotides, the CDR3 is TGTGCCAGCAGTTCTCCTCTCGTGGGCGATACGCAGTATTTT.

This clone has just a few counts. V is TRBV6-6 and J is TRBJ1-2, with 7 positions matching TRBD1. Germline assignment: CDR1 MNHNY and CDR2 SVGAGI (reference sequence). The CDR3 consists of 12 residues. Trimming at V came to 6 bases and at J to 14 bases, leaving 12 bases not matched to a gene. CDR3 sequence reads: CASSHQTGLPTF. DNA of the CDR3: TGTGCCAGCAGCCACCAGACAGGGTTGCCAACCTTC.

J is TRBJ1-4 and V is TRBV18; possible D gene TRBD1, 5 bases. The CDR3 is 14 residues long. The germline V gene has CDR1 KGHSH and CDR2 LQKENI. V lost 3 bases to trimming and J lost 8 bases, with 13 bases between them. CDR3 residues: CASSPMFGAEKLFF. In nucleotides, the CDR3 is TGTGCCAGCTCACCTATGTTTGGGGCGGAAAAACTGTTTTTT.